This TCR beta chain was retrieved from a study of blood T cell repertoires in COVID-19. About the study: Sources were T cells, B-cell-depleted T cells, or PBMCs; the material itself was cDNA or gDNA.

TCRdb keeps only in-frame clones here, not all; method: immunoSEQ multiplex PCR. The sample holds more than 200,000 clones, 86% seen once. The CDR3 totals 15 residues. Germline V gene lookup returns CDR1 MNHNS and CDR2 SASEGT. V lost 5 bases and J lost 5; bases outside the gene matches: 5. The chain recombines TRBV6-1 with TRBJ2-2; 10 bases line up with TRBD2. Sequencing was done on a sample of peripheral blood. This receptor was identified in a woman between 45 and 60 years old with COVID-19, enrolled during active disease. As DNA, the CDR3 is TGTGCCAGCAGTCCTAGCGGGGGCGGGACCGGGGAGCTGTTTTTT. It encodes CASSPSGGGTGELFF.